The clone carrying this T cell receptor beta chain has only one observation. This entry comes from a study of blood T cell repertoires in COVID-19. With 6 bases clipped from V and 5 bases from J, the junction kept 7 bases outside the gene matches. The CDR3 is 14 residues long. The germline gives CDR1 SGHTA, CDR2 FQGNSA. The repertoire was sequenced with immunoSEQ multiplex PCR; TCRdb's copy has only in-frame clones and lacks some. The sample lists roughly 170,000 clones, roughly 84% occurring once. The receptor comes from a man between 60 and 75 years old who had recovered from COVID-19. Sequences were obtained from peripheral blood. V gene TRBV7-2 combines with J gene TRBJ1-5, with TRBD1 matching 7 bases. Here the CDR3 DNA reads TGTGCCAGCAGACCGGGACAGCACGATCAGCCCCAGCATTTT. It codes for CASRPGQHDQPQHF. Supplemented by reference TRBV7-2 and TRBJ1-5, the full variable domain reads GAGVSQSPSNKVTEKGKDVELRCDPISGHTALYWYRQSLGQGLEFLIYFQGNSAPDKSGLPSDRFSAERTGGSVSTLTIQRTQQEDSAVYLCASRPGQHDQPQHFGDGTRLSIL.